Below are 11 T cell receptor beta chains sequenced from a single sample in a study of CD8 T cells in ankylosing spondylitis (dated by TCRdb to 2017 to 2019). Results and caveats for the whole study, not just this receptor: Blood from ankylosing spondylitis patients appeared to be characterized by a TCR beta motif composed of several highly homologous amino acid variants.

No antigen is known for these receptors. Receptors were amplified or captured by 5' RACE. TCRdb names Illumina HiSeq 2500 as the instrument used. TCRdb reran the public reads through fastp at Q25 and MiXCR, keeping productive beta chains. Each record represents a unique CDR3 protein, reported with the most common genes and DNA among its rows. Here the sample has some 400,000 distinct CDR3 sequences; around 22% occur a single time. The ten largest account for 16% of the sample. The specimen was blood, either unsorted or a sorted T cell fraction (not recorded which). The receptors originated from a male donor with ankylosing spondylitis.

The CDR3 nucleotides read TGTGCCAGCAGCCAGCAGGGTTTGAACACCGGGGAGCTGTTTTTT. This translates into CASSQQGLNTGELFF. The gene calls are TRBV2 and TRBJ2-2, with a tentative D call TRBD1 (5 bases). The CDR3 is made up of 15 amino acids. The ends were cut back, 6 bases at V and 1 base at J, with 12 bases in the middle. In germline, CDR1 is SNHLY, CDR2 FYNNEI.

This clonotype was counted between two and nine times. The J gene is TRBJ2-7, the V gene TRBV2, with a weak D call TRBD2 (5 bases). The V end lost 6 bases, the J end lost 1 base, and 16 bases lay between the germline ends. CDR3 size: 15 residues. CDR1 is SNHLY and CDR2 is FYNNEI in the germline V gene. CDR3 nucleotides: TGTGCCAGCAGGTACCGAACGAGGGAGTCCTACGAGCAGTACTTC. Its protein product is CASRYRTRESYEQYF.

The chain links TRBV7-3 to TRBJ2-3, with 7 bases fitting TRBD2. V lost 7 bases, J lost 5 bases, and 12 bases stayed unmatched. The CDR3 is 15 amino acids. The germline gives CDR1 SGHTA, CDR2 FQGTGA. CDR3 residues: CASTTGGGEGDTQYF. The CDR3 bases are TGTGCCAGCACAACGGGGGGAGGAGAAGGAGATACGCAGTATTTT.

This clonotype was seen many times. The rearrangement uses TRBV12-3 or TRBV12-4 and TRBJ2-1, with 7 bases identical to TRBD1. CDR3 length equals 12 residues. The J segment lost 9 bases and the V segment lost 4 bases, leaving 3 bases of the junction unmatched. The CDR3 DNA follows: TGTGCCAGCAGTTCACAGGGGTTTGAGCAGTTCTTC. It encodes CASSSQGFEQFF.

The chain employs TRBV20-1 and TRBJ2-2, with TRBD1 identical over 8 bases. The CDR3 covers 17 residues. Germline trimming cut 1 base from V and 2 bases from J; bases unmatched to any gene: 9. CDR1 and CDR2 (germline): DFQATT, SNEGSKA (reference sequence). The CDR3 sequence: CSARGTGQNPNTGELFF. CDR3 nucleotide sequence: TGCAGTGCTAGAGGGACAGGGCAGAACCCCAACACCGGGGAGCTGTTTTTT.

The table lists this clonotype with a few counts. V usage is TRBV13 and J usage is TRBJ2-2, with D perhaps matching TRBD1 (5 bases). Trimming took 3 bases from V and 1 from J, leaving 9 bases between them. Germline V lookup: CDR1 PRHDT, CDR2 FYEKMQ (reference sequence). The CDR3 has 15 amino acids. The CDR3 region is CASSFPQGNTGELFF. CDR3 coding DNA: TGTGCCAGCAGCTTTCCTCAGGGGAACACCGGGGAGCTGTTTTTT.

V and J are TRBV7-8 and TRBJ2-2, with D possibly TRBD2 on 6 matching bases. CDR1 is SGHVS, CDR2 FQNEAQ, per germline. This CDR3 contains 13 residues. V lost 7 bases and J lost 7, with 13 bases in between. CDR3 region: CASNRAGDGELFF. In nucleotides, the CDR3 is TGTGCCAGCAATAGAGCGGGCGACGGGGAGCTGTTTTTT.

The chain couples TRBV11-2 to TRBJ1-6; TRBD1 aligns across 7 bases. Germline trimming cut 8 bases from V and 6 bases from J; bases unmatched to any gene: 7. The CDR3 spans 14 residues. Germline V CDR1 and CDR2: SGHAT, FQNNGV. In DNA form, the CDR3 reads TGTGCCAGCGAACTGGGACAGCGTAATTCACCCCTCCACTTT. This translates into CASELGQRNSPLHF.

The table lists this clonotype with a few counts. The chain employs TRBV6-5 and TRBJ2-3, with TRBD2 matching 11 bases. The CDR3 is 19 residues long. The junction had 12 bases not matched to a gene; V was cut back by 4 bases and J by 0 bases. The germline CDR1 and CDR2 sequences are MNHEY and SVGAGI. The CDR3 region has the DNA TGTGCCAGCAGTTTTGGACTAGCGGGTGCGTTTACTAGCACAGATACGCAGTATTTT. It yields the protein CASSFGLAGAFTSTDTQYF.

The chain is built from TRBV20-1 and TRBJ1-5; no clear D gene. The germline V gene encodes CDR1 DFQATT and CDR2 SNEGSKA (reference sequence). The V gene lost 7 bases and the J gene lost 3 bases, with 16 bases spanning the gap. This CDR3 is built from 14 residues. The CDR3 loop reads CSVSDRRDNQPQHF. The CDR3 DNA follows: TGCAGTGTTTCGGACCGACGGGACAATCAGCCCCAGCATTTT.

This clonotype was found many times. The rearrangement links TRBV11-2 to TRBJ2-2; D is perhaps TRBD2 (5 bases). This CDR3 contains 15 residues. V shed 8 bases and J shed 4 bases, with 17 bases lying between them. CDR1 SGHAT and CDR2 FQNNGV come from the germline V gene. The CDR3 here is CASGPGGRITGELFF. The CDR3 DNA reads as TGTGCCAGCGGACCCGGCGGGCGAATCACCGGGGAGCTGTTTTTT.